This T cell receptor beta chain was recorded in a study of cytomegalovirus exposure and HLA in healthy donors. Primers for the PCR totalled 60 Vbeta and 13 Jbeta. Profiling relied on immunoSEQ multiplex PCR, and the TCRdb table lists in-frame clones only, not all of them. The repertoire holds about 140,000 clones, with about three quarters as singletons. The CDR3 contains 15 residues. Germline CDR1 SGHAT, CDR2 FQNNGV. Losses at the gene ends were 2 bases for V and 4 bases for J; bases not matched to a gene: 6. Material for sequencing was PBMCs. The chain links TRBV11-2 to TRBJ1-2, with 8 bases identical to TRBD1. The clonotype comes from a male donor in good health and CMV-seropositive. The CDR3 sequence is CASSLRVGQVYGYTF. CDR3 sequence (DNA): TGTGCCAGCAGCTTAAGGGTGGGACAGGTCTATGGCTACACCTTC.